The 26 T cell receptor beta chains below all came from one sample that was sequenced in a study of blood T cell repertoires in COVID-19. TCRdb's table, derived via immunoSEQ multiplex PCR, lists solely in-frame clones and lacks some. This table has approximately 46,000 clones, roughly 88% appearing once. Input material: peripheral blood. Receptors were obtained from a human donor in a cohort sampled during active COVID-19.

DNA for the CDR3: TGTGCCAGCAGCGTAGGTAACGGTGGCTACACCTTC. Translated, it gives CASSVGNGGYTF. The chain couples TRBV9 to TRBJ1-2; no definite D call. V lost 0 bases and J 7 bases, leaving 7 bases between the germline ends. The CDR3 is made up of 12 amino acids. Germline CDR1 SGDLS, CDR2 YYNGEE.

V is TRBV5-5 and J is TRBJ2-3; 7 nucleotides match TRBD2. Germline V gene data show CDR1 as SGHKS and CDR2 as YYEKEE (reference sequence). The V segment lost 0 bases and the J segment 4 bases; nucleotides outside the gene matches: 5. The CDR3 sequence is 15 residues long. The CDR3 spells CASSLAAGAADTQYF. The CDR3 DNA is TGTGCCAGCAGCTTGGCGGCGGGAGCAGCAGATACGCAGTATTTT.

This clone was recorded once. This sequence joins TRBV7-9 and TRBJ2-5, with 7 bases lining up with TRBD1. Germline CDR1 and CDR2: SEHNR and FQNEAQ (reference sequence). Unmatched junction bases numbered 3, after V lost 1 base and J lost 4 bases. The CDR3 contains 14 residues. CDR3 loop: CASSLDRGRETQYF. DNA of the CDR3: TGTGCCAGCAGCTTAGACAGGGGAAGAGAGACCCAGTACTTC.

This clone has at least ten counts. The chain combines TRBV30 with TRBJ2-7; TRBD2 aligns across 9 bases. The V gene end was trimmed by 1 base and the J gene end by 2 bases; junction bases not matched to a gene: 3. This CDR3 comprises 14 residues. Looked up from germline, CDR1 is GTSNPN and CDR2 is SVGIG (reference sequence). The CDR3 protein is CAWSEASGTYEQYF. In DNA form, the CDR3 reads TGTGCCTGGAGTGAGGCTAGCGGGACCTACGAGCAGTACTTC.

This rearrangement joins TRBV7-8 to TRBJ2-7, with 11 bases aligning to TRBD2. V shed 6 bases and J 7 bases; nucleotides not matched to a gene: 2. The CDR3 extends over 12 amino acids. Germline CDR1 SGHVS, CDR2 FQNEAQ. CDR3 amino acids: CASSSGRGEQYF. The CDR3 DNA is TGTGCCAGCAGTAGCGGGAGGGGAGAGCAGTACTTC. The full variable domain, in which reference TRBV7-8 and TRBJ2-7 provide the parts outside the CDR3, is GAGVSQSPRYKVAKRGQDVALRCDPISGHVSLFWYQQALGQGPEFLTYFQNEAQLDKSGLPSDRFFAERPEGSVSTLKIQRTQQEDSAVYLCASSSGRGEQYFGPGTRLTVT.

In its sample, this clone was seen a few times. V and J are TRBV20-1 and TRBJ2-1, with 8 bases matching TRBD2. This CDR3 spans 14 amino acids. Germline CDR1 reads DFQATT; CDR2 reads SNEGSKA (reference sequence). The V segment lost 3 bases and the J segment 6 bases; nucleotides outside the gene matches: 7. The CDR3 DNA follows: TGCAGTGCTAGTGAACGGGAGGGCCTCAATGAGCAGTTCTTC. It encodes CSASEREGLNEQFF.

The gene calls are TRBV5-4 and TRBJ1-1; D is possibly TRBD1 (5 bases). This CDR3 spans 15 amino acids. CDR1 and CDR2 from the germline V gene are SGHNT and YYREEE (reference sequence). V shed 0 bases and J shed 0 bases, with 9 bases lying between them. CDR3 nucleotide sequence: TGTGCCAGCAGCTTGGCCAACAGGATGAACACTGAAGCTTTCTTT. Residues: CASSLANRMNTEAFF.

This clone was recorded once. This chain uses TRBV6-2 or TRBV6-3 with TRBJ2-7; D is perhaps TRBD1 (8 bases). This CDR3 contains 13 residues. V lost 6 bases and J 4 bases, leaving 13 bases between the germline ends. From germline, CDR1 is MNHEY and CDR2 SVGEGT. The CDR3 DNA reads as TGTGCCAGCAGCCTACAGGGGGGGTACGAGCAGTACTTC. It encodes CASSLQGGYEQYF.

The rearrangement links TRBV7-2 to TRBJ2-1; 9 nucleotides align to TRBD2. J gave up 2 bases and V 5 bases, and 4 bases lay outside the gene matches. CDR3 length equals 15 residues. Germline CDR1 is SGHTA and CDR2 is FQGNSA. As DNA, the CDR3 is TGTGCCAGCAGCCTGGTAGCGGGAGCCTACAATGAGCAGTTCTTC. Protein product: CASSLVAGAYNEQFF. Together with reference TRBV7-2 and TRBJ2-1, the CDR3 gives the full variable domain: GAGVSQSPSNKVTEKGKDVELRCDPISGHTALYWYRQSLGQGLEFLIYFQGNSAPDKSGLPSDRFSAERTGGSVSTLTIQRTQQEDSAVYLCASSLVAGAYNEQFFGPGTRLTVL.

The chain carries TRBV7-9 and TRBJ2-3, with 12 nucleotides matching TRBD2. Germline CDR1 and CDR2: SEHNR and FQNEAQ (reference sequence). CDR3 length equals 15 residues. Trimming cost V 0 bases and J 9 bases; bases outside gene matches: 4. The CDR3 loop reads CASSLATSGSTTQYF. Here the CDR3 DNA reads TGTGCCAGCAGCTTAGCGACTAGCGGGAGTACGACGCAGTATTTT. Using reference TRBV7-9 and TRBJ2-3 for the parts outside the CDR3, the full variable domain is DTGVSQNPRHKITKRGQNVTFRCDPISEHNRLYWYRQTLGQGPEFLTYFQNEAQLEKSRLLSDRFSAERPKGSFSTLEIQRTEQGDSAMYLCASSLATSGSTTQYFGPGTRLTVL.

The CDR3, as DNA: TGTGCCACCAGTGTAGAGAGCGGGACCTACAATGAGCAGTTCTTC. This encodes CATSVESGTYNEQFF. V and J are TRBV24-1 and TRBJ2-1, with 7 positions matching TRBD2. This CDR3 is 15 amino acids long. Germline-derived CDR1 and CDR2 are KGHDR and SFDVKD. Unmatched junction bases numbered 5, after V lost 5 bases and J lost 2 bases.

This chain's CDR3 is CASSFSADQPQHF. In DNA, the CDR3 is TGTGCCAGCAGTTTTTCGGCGGATCAGCCCCAGCATTTT. The V call is TRBV12-3 or TRBV12-4, the J call TRBJ1-5; the D is unclear. V gave up 3 bases and J gave up 5 bases, with 8 bases separating them. The CDR3 is 13 amino acids.

This clone was seen just once. The rearrangement uses TRBV7-2 and TRBJ1-2, with 10 bases aligning to TRBD1. This CDR3 is 14 amino acids long. V dropped 3 bases and J dropped 6; count of bases not matched to a gene: 4. Germline loops: CDR1 SGHTA, CDR2 FQGNSA. CDR3 sequence reads: CASSLTGGSDGYTF. The CDR3, as DNA: TGTGCCAGCAGCTTGACAGGGGGCAGTGATGGCTACACCTTC. The whole variable domain, filled in from reference TRBV7-2 and TRBJ1-2, reads GAGVSQSPSNKVTEKGKDVELRCDPISGHTALYWYRQSLGQGLEFLIYFQGNSAPDKSGLPSDRFSAERTGGSVSTLTIQRTQQEDSAVYLCASSLTGGSDGYTFGSGTRLTVV.

The chain joins TRBV5-4 to TRBJ2-7; a possible D gene is TRBD2 (6 bases). This CDR3 has 16 amino acids. CDR1 SGHNT and CDR2 YYREEE come from the germline V gene (reference sequence). Trimming cost V 0 bases and J 5 bases, with 18 bases left between them. The CDR3 region is CASSLAGVGAGDEQYF. The CDR3 nucleotides read TGTGCCAGCAGCTTGGCGGGGGTAGGTGCGGGTGACGAGCAGTACTTC.

The CDR3 DNA is TGCGCCAGCAGCCACGGGGCGGGAGTTTTTAGGAACACCGGGGAGCTGTTTTTT. It codes for CASSHGAGVFRNTGELFF. This sequence joins TRBV10-1 and TRBJ2-2; 7 nucleotides line up with TRBD2. The germline V gene has CDR1 WNHNN and CDR2 SYGVQD (reference sequence). There are 18 residues in the CDR3. V was pared by 6 bases and J by 1 base, with 14 bases of the junction left unmatched.

This chain uses TRBV15 with TRBJ2-5, with D hard to call. The CDR3 runs 13 residues. The V and J ends lost 5 bases and 3 bases respectively, with 10 bases between them. Germline V CDR1 and CDR2: LNHNV, YYDKDF (reference sequence). The CDR3 nucleotides read TGTGCCACCAGCGCCCAAGCTAAAGAGACCCAGTACTTC. It is translated as CATSAQAKETQYF.

In DNA form, the CDR3 reads TGTGCCTGGAGTCGCCCCCAGGCAAGGTCACCCCTCCACTTT. Translated: CAWSRPQARSPLHF. This sequence joins TRBV30 and TRBJ1-6; D is unresolved. V was trimmed by 2 bases and J by 10 bases, leaving 15 bases between them. There are 14 residues in the CDR3. Germline CDR1 GTSNPN, CDR2 SVGIG (reference sequence).

The V gene is TRBV5-1, the J gene TRBJ2-7; 7 nucleotides agree with TRBD2. The V and J ends lost 1 base and 3 bases, in that order; junction bases with no gene match: 4. CDR3 size: 14 residues. CDR1 and CDR2 (germline): SGHRS, YFSETQ. The CDR3 DNA reads TGCGCCAGCAGCTTGAGTACTAGCGTCTACGAGCAGTACTTC. Translated, it gives CASSLSTSVYEQYF.

This clone was seen only once. This chain uses TRBV7-2 with TRBJ1-1; maybe TRBD1 (6 bases). V was shortened by 3 bases and J by 4 bases, with 9 bases between the two germline ends. Germline V gene lookup returns CDR1 SGHTA and CDR2 FQGNSA. The length of the CDR3 is 13 residues. CDR3 loop: CASSFTGLTEAFF. The CDR3 DNA is TGTGCCAGCAGCTTCACAGGGCTCACTGAAGCTTTCTTT.

The chain uses TRBV7-2 and TRBJ2-1; 8 bases are shared with TRBD1. The CDR3 is made up of 14 amino acids. Germline trimming cut 4 bases from V and 4 bases from J; bases unmatched to any gene: 3. Germline CDR1 and CDR2: SGHTA and FQGNSA. The CDR3 nucleotides read TGTGCCAGCAGCTCTCAGGGGGCTTACAATGAGCAGTTCTTC. The encoded protein is CASSSQGAYNEQFF.

The chain couples TRBV28 to TRBJ1-5; TRBD1 agrees at 8 bases. Unmatched junction bases numbered 11, after V lost 7 bases and J lost 6 bases. The CDR3 is 15 residues long. Germline values: CDR1 MDHEN, CDR2 SYDVKM. CDR3 sequence (DNA): TGTGCCAGCAATAGAGAGACAGGGGTTATTCAGCCCCAGCATTTT. It yields the protein CASNRETGVIQPQHF. The full variable domain, in which reference TRBV28 and TRBJ1-5 provide the parts outside the CDR3, is DVKVTQSSRYLVKRTGEKVFLECVQDMDHENMFWYRQDPGLGLRLIYFSYDVKMKEKGDIPEGYSVSREKKERFSLILESASTNQTSMYLCASNRETGVIQPQHFGDGTRLSIL.

The rearrangement joins TRBV7-2 to TRBJ2-7; maybe TRBD2 (5 bases). This CDR3 region has 14 residues. The V gene's germline CDR1 is SGHTA and CDR2 FQGNSA. Trimming pared 5 bases from V and 3 bases from J, leaving 14 bases between. The CDR3 is CASSPRAAIYEQYF. CDR3 sequence (DNA): TGTGCCAGCAGCCCACGAGCGGCAATCTACGAGCAGTACTTC.

The chain couples TRBV29-1 to TRBJ2-4, with 7 bases lining up with TRBD1. Germline V gives CDR1 SQVTM, CDR2 ANQGSEA. The V segment lost 6 bases and the J segment 1 base; nucleotides outside the gene matches: 6. This CDR3 has 14 amino acids. The CDR3 DNA follows: TGCAGCGTCACAGGGGTGGATGCCAAAAACATTCAGTACTTC. This translates into CSVTGVDAKNIQYF.

The chain is built from TRBV4-2 and TRBJ1-3; D is unclear. V lost 0 bases to trimming and J lost 2 bases, with 8 bases between them. The CDR3 length is 15 residues. Germline CDR1 is LGHNA and CDR2 is YNFKEQ. CDR3 nucleotides: TGTGCCAGCAGCCAAGATCGGGTTACTGGAAACACCATATATTTT. Its protein is CASSQDRVTGNTIYF.

J is TRBJ1-1 and V is TRBV2; D remains unclear. Germline V gives CDR1 SNHLY, CDR2 FYNNEI. V lost 3 bases and J 2 bases, leaving 4 bases between the germline ends. This CDR3 is 12 amino acids long. The CDR3 is CASSDSNTEAFF. The CDR3 DNA follows: TGTGCCAGCAGTGATTCAAACACTGAAGCTTTCTTT.

The chain combines TRBV10-3 with TRBJ2-3; D perhaps matches TRBD2 (5 bases). V lost 0 bases and J 0 bases, leaving 7 bases between the germline ends. This CDR3 has 15 amino acids. The germline V gene has CDR1 ENHRY and CDR2 SYGVKD. The CDR3 loop reads CAISESLASTDTQYF. The CDR3 DNA follows: TGTGCCATCAGTGAGTCGCTAGCTAGCACAGATACGCAGTATTTT.